The 27 T cell receptor beta chains listed next were all sequenced from one sample in a study of immune evolution from preneoplasia to lung adenocarcinoma. Assay: immunoSEQ multiplex PCR; the TCRdb copy retains only in-frame clones and omits some. The sample carries fewer than 9,000 clones, approximately 80% recorded once. Sequences were obtained from FFPE adjacent normal lung tissue. Receptor source: a person aged 60-80 years with lung adenocarcinoma.

The DNA of the CDR3 is TGCAGCGTTGACGGAGCCCTGGACTATGGCTACACCTTC. Its translation is CSVDGALDYGYTF. The chain carries TRBV29-1 and TRBJ1-2; D is unclear. The V gene's germline CDR1 is SQVTM and CDR2 ANQGSEA. CDR3 size: 13 residues. The ends were cut back, 3 bases at V and 3 bases at J, with 11 bases in the middle. Supplemented by reference TRBV29-1 and TRBJ1-2, the full variable domain reads SAVISQKPSRDICQRGTSLTIQCQVDSQVTMMFWYRQQPGQSLTLIATANQGSEATYESGFVIDKFPISRPNLTFSTLTVSNMSPEDSSIYLCSVDGALDYGYTFGSGTRLTVV.

The chain combines TRBV15 with TRBJ2-3; 8 nucleotides match TRBD2. CDR1 and CDR2 (germline): LNHNV, YYDKDF (reference sequence). The CDR3 extends over 14 amino acids. The junction had 4 bases not matched to a gene; V was cut back by 6 bases and J by 2 bases. For the CDR3, the DNA is TGTGCCACCAGTACTAGCGGTTACACAGATACGCAGTATTTT. Its protein is CATSTSGYTDTQYF.

The chain carries TRBV5-6 and TRBJ2-4; 7 positions agree with TRBD2. This CDR3 has 14 amino acids. Germline CDR1 is SGHDT and CDR2 is YYEEEE. J lost 11 bases, V lost 0 bases, and 8 bases had no gene match. The DNA of the CDR3 is TGTGCCAGCAGCTTGGTGACTAGCCGATCGGTTCAGTACTTC. Translated: CASSLVTSRSVQYF.

The chain links TRBV15 to TRBJ2-5; 10 bases are shared with TRBD2. CDR1 is LNHNV and CDR2 is YYDKDF in the germline V gene (reference sequence). The CDR3 totals 15 residues. The junction had 4 bases not matched to a gene; V was cut back by 0 bases and J by 6 bases. The CDR3 loop is CATSRDLAGGQTQYF. The CDR3 DNA reads as TGTGCCACCAGCAGAGATTTAGCGGGAGGTCAGACCCAGTACTTC.

This chain links TRBV9 with TRBJ2-5, with D perhaps assigned TRBD1 or TRBD2 (5 bases each). Germline CDR1 is SGDLS and CDR2 is YYNGEE. Trimming left V 0 bases short and J 5 bases short, with 14 bases between. The CDR3 runs 15 residues. This CDR3 reads CASSVGGQGGETQYF. The CDR3 nucleotides read TGTGCCAGCAGCGTAGGGGGCCAGGGCGGGGAGACCCAGTACTTC.

V is TRBV18 and J is TRBJ1-3, with no clear D. The CDR3 totals 13 residues. The germline gives CDR1 KGHSH, CDR2 LQKENI. Trimming removed 0 bases from V and 6 bases from J, with 6 bases in between. The CDR3 DNA sequence: TGTGCCAGCTCACCACCAGTGACAAACACCATATATTTT. Translated, it gives CASSPPVTNTIYF.

This chain joins TRBV4-2 and TRBJ1-4; maybe TRBD1 (5 bases). V was pared by 0 bases and J by 5 bases, with 13 bases between. This CDR3 is 16 amino acids long. Germline-derived CDR1 and CDR2 are LGHNA and YNFKEQ. The DNA for the CDR3 is TGTGCCAGCAGCCAAGATGAAGACAGTCTAAATGAAAAACTGTTTTTT. Protein: CASSQDEDSLNEKLFF.

J is TRBJ2-1 and V is TRBV29-1; D might be TRBD2 (6 bases). Germline V gives CDR1 SQVTM, CDR2 ANQGSEA. The ends were cut back, 3 bases at V and 5 bases at J, with 8 bases in the middle. This CDR3 is 12 amino acids long. As DNA, the CDR3 is TGCAGCGTTGAGGGCGGGAACAATGAGCAGTTCTTC. Protein: CSVEGGNNEQFF.

This chain joins TRBV2 and TRBJ2-2; D not resolved. Germline values: CDR1 SNHLY, CDR2 FYNNEI. The CDR3 length is 13 residues. Trimming removed 6 bases from V and 6 bases from J, with 11 bases in between. CDR3 DNA: TGTGCCAGCAGCGAATACCCGGCCGGGGAGCTGTTTTTT. This translates into CASSEYPAGELFF.

The V gene is TRBV28, the J gene TRBJ2-7, with 14 bases lining up with TRBD2. V lost 6 bases and J lost 0; bases outside the gene matches: 13. CDR1 and CDR2 from the germline V gene are MDHEN and SYDVKM. CDR3 size: 19 residues. CDR3 in DNA: TGTGCCAGCAGGGGTCGGACTAGCGGGAGGCCTTCCGGCTCCTACGAGCAGTACTTC. Translated: CASRGRTSGRPSGSYEQYF.

This chain joins TRBV19 and TRBJ2-2; D perhaps matches TRBD1 (6 bases). The germline V gene has CDR1 LNHDA and CDR2 SQIVND (reference sequence). The CDR3 consists of 17 residues. Between the trimmed V and J ends, which lost 3 bases and 3 bases, there was a span of 17 bases. CDR3 protein: CASSIGRQGPYTGELFF. Written as DNA, the CDR3 is TGTGCCAGTAGTATCGGTCGTCAGGGGCCGTACACCGGGGAGCTGTTTTTT.

The chain uses TRBV4-3 and TRBJ2-1; 9 positions match TRBD2. Germline V gene lookup returns CDR1 LGHNA and CDR2 YSLEER. The CDR3 totals 17 residues. V gave up 3 bases and J gave up 3 bases; unmatched junction bases: 9. The CDR3 region has the DNA TGCGCCAGCAGCCAGAGACTAGCGGAGACCTACTACAATGAGCAGTTCTTC. Translated, it gives CASSQRLAETYYNEQFF.

The CDR3 protein is CASREGGRNNQPQHF. The CDR3 nucleotides read TGTGCCAGCAGGGAGGGGGGCCGGAACAATCAGCCCCAGCATTTT. The chain has TRBV6-5 and TRBJ1-5; perhaps TRBD1 as D (6 bases). V dropped 6 bases and J dropped 3 bases, with 15 bases sitting between them. CDR1 MNHEY and CDR2 SVGAGI come from the germline V gene. The CDR3 contains 15 residues.

The rearrangement uses TRBV11-2 and TRBJ2-1, with 7 bases lining up with TRBD2. The CDR3 extends over 15 amino acids. The ends lost 5 bases at V and 3 bases at J; junction bases unmatched: 7. The germline gives CDR1 SGHAT, CDR2 FQNNGV. CDR3 nucleotide sequence: TGTGCCAGCAGCCACACGGGACTAAACTACAATGAGCAGTTCTTC. Translation: CASSHTGLNYNEQFF.

V and J are TRBV9 and TRBJ2-7; 8 bases line up with TRBD2. Germline assignment: CDR1 SGDLS and CDR2 YYNGEE. The CDR3 sequence is 15 residues long. Trimming took 3 bases from V and 0 from J; bases not matched to a gene: 5. CDR3 amino acids: CASSATGLASYEQYF. In nucleotides, the CDR3 is TGTGCCAGCAGCGCAACCGGACTAGCCTCCTACGAGCAGTACTTC.

This clone came up a few times. The chain joins TRBV23-1 to TRBJ1-1, with a weak D call TRBD1 (6 bases). TRBV23-1 is recorded as an ORF, its role being uncertain. With 2 bases removed from V and 3 bases from J, the gap between germline ends came to 31 bases. The CDR3 extends over 21 amino acids. For the CDR3, the DNA is TGCGCCAGCAGTCAAGCGAGGAATGATGGTTTACCCGCCAGGGGATACACTGAAGCTTTCTTT. This gives the protein CASSQARNDGLPARGYTEAFF.

This chain uses TRBV19 with TRBJ2-1, with D maybe TRBD2 (6 bases). V dropped 5 bases and J dropped 8 bases, with 19 bases sitting between them. The germline V gene encodes CDR1 LNHDA and CDR2 SQIVND (reference sequence). This CDR3 has 15 residues. The CDR3 DNA reads TGTGCCAGTAGTCTTTCCGGGAGCCACTTCGATGAGCAGTTCTTC. Translation gives CASSLSGSHFDEQFF.

This clone has only a few counts. The V and J genes are TRBV5-1 and TRBJ1-3; 8 positions match TRBD1. The junction had 5 bases not matched to a gene; V was cut back by 0 bases and J by 0 bases. Germline values: CDR1 SGHRS, CDR2 YFSETQ. The CDR3 loop spans 17 amino acids. CDR3 bases: TGCGCCAGCAGCTTGGCGCCAGGGGGCAGCTCTGGAAACACCATATATTTT. It yields the protein CASSLAPGGSSGNTIYF. Looking up the rest from reference TRBV5-1 and TRBJ1-3 gives the full variable domain: KAGVTQTPRYLIKTRGQQVTLSCSPISGHRSVSWYQQTPGQGLQFLFEYFSETQRNKGNFPGRFSGRQFSNSRSEMNVSTLELGDSALYLCASSLAPGGSSGNTIYFGEGSWLTVV.

The chain employs TRBV9 and TRBJ2-1; TRBD2 agrees at 11 bases. The J segment lost 8 bases and the V segment lost 0 bases, leaving 4 bases of the junction unmatched. Germline V gives CDR1 SGDLS, CDR2 YYNGEE. There are 15 residues in the CDR3. CDR3 loop: CASSVGLAGGYEQFF. CDR3 DNA sequence: TGTGCCAGCAGCGTAGGGCTAGCGGGAGGCTATGAGCAGTTCTTC.

This clone showed up just a few times. V and J are TRBV27 and TRBJ1-1; tentative D call: TRBD1 (5 bases). Germline V gene data show CDR1 as MNHEY and CDR2 as SMNVEV (reference sequence). Trimming stripped 6 bases from V and 1 base from J, with 21 bases between. This CDR3 comprises 17 residues. The CDR3 sequence: CASSLYSTAYTNTEAFF. CDR3 bases: TGTGCCAGCAGCCTCTATTCGACAGCCTATACGAACACTGAAGCTTTCTTT.

V is TRBV9 and J is TRBJ2-5; TRBD1 matches 11 bases. The trim removed 3 bases at V and 3 bases at J, leaving 7 bases unmatched. Per germline, CDR1 SGDLS and CDR2 YYNGEE. The CDR3 runs to 16 residues. CDR3 loop: CASSDPAGQGEETQYF. The CDR3 DNA reads TGTGCCAGCAGCGATCCAGCGGGACAGGGGGAAGAGACCCAGTACTTC.

This clone was observed a few times. The chain recombines TRBV29-1 with TRBJ2-4, with D tentatively TRBD1 or TRBD2 (6 bases each). This CDR3 is 15 amino acids long. Germline V gives CDR1 SQVTM, CDR2 ANQGSEA. Trimming removed 7 bases at V and 5 bases at J, with 21 bases between. The chain's CDR3 is CSAQRGANGENIQYF. In DNA, the CDR3 is TGCAGCGCCCAAAGGGGGGCTAATGGGGAAAACATTCAGTACTTC.

The V gene is TRBV7-2, the J gene TRBJ2-5; 11 nucleotides align to TRBD2. There are 20 residues in the CDR3. Germline V lookup: CDR1 SGHTA, CDR2 FQGNSA. Trimming removed 0 bases from V and 2 bases from J; junction bases left unmatched: 14. CDR3 sequence: CASSLALYSGRADGQETQYF. Here the CDR3 DNA reads TGTGCCAGCAGCTTAGCGCTTTATAGCGGGAGGGCCGACGGGCAAGAGACCCAGTACTTC.

This chain joins TRBV29-1 and TRBJ2-1, with TRBD2 matching over 7 bases. Trimming took 7 bases from V and 8 from J; bases not matched to a gene: 8. CDR1 is SQVTM, CDR2 ANQGSEA, per germline. The CDR3 consists of 12 residues. This CDR3 reads CSGNRLADEQFF. The DNA of the CDR3 is TGCAGCGGCAATAGACTAGCTGATGAGCAGTTCTTC.

In DNA, the CDR3 is TGTGCCAGCACCGCGGGTTACAGTTATAATGAAAAACTGTTTTTT. Its translation is CASTAGYSYNEKLFF. The J gene is TRBJ1-4, the V gene TRBV7-6; unclear D gene. CDR3 length: 15 residues. Deletions cut 7 bases from V and 4 bases from J, with 16 bases between. Germline CDR1 SGHVS, CDR2 FNYEAQ.

This clone was counted between two and nine times. The J gene is TRBJ1-2, the V gene TRBV28, with D perhaps matching TRBD1 (5 bases). The V and J ends lost 5 bases and 4 bases respectively, with 8 bases between them. Germline CDR1 is MDHEN and CDR2 is SYDVKM. The CDR3 consists of 12 residues. CDR3 nucleotides: TGTGCCAGCAGTAACAGGCTCTATGGCTACACCTTC. This encodes CASSNRLYGYTF.

A remark on this clone: The same CDR3 is also encoded by other DNA sequences in this sample. This chain links TRBV20-1 with TRBJ2-5, with D possibly being TRBD2 (6 bases). Germline assignment: CDR1 DFQATT and CDR2 SNEGSKA (reference sequence). Trimming pared 3 bases from V and 4 bases from J, leaving 6 bases between. This CDR3 is 11 amino acids long. DNA of the CDR3: TGCAGTGCTAGGGGGGGAGAGACCCAGTACTTC. Its translation: CSARGGETQYF.